The 24 T cell receptor beta chains below all came from one sample that was sequenced in a study of a mutant IDH1 vaccine in newly diagnosed glioma. Time point here: week 35, safety follow-up. With topical imiquimod, each dose of the vaccine consisted of 300 ug of mutant IDH1 20-mer peptide. Which antigens these TCRs recognize remains unknown. The repertoire was sequenced with immunoSEQ multiplex PCR; TCRdb's copy has only in-frame clones and lacks some. The profile covers tens of thousands of clones, with 80% to 90% appearing a single time and 3.5% to 5% taken by the ten largest. Sequenced material: PBMCs, taken from a glioma patient whose treatment included an IDH1 peptide vaccine. Every receptor here comes from a young man with glioma.

The J gene is TRBJ2-2, the V gene TRBV6-5, with D uncertain. The V gene's germline CDR1 is MNHEY and CDR2 SVGAGI. The ends were cut back, 2 bases at V and 0 bases at J, with 10 bases in the middle. The CDR3 is made up of 16 amino acids. CDR3 protein: CASSYGQPSNTGELFF. The CDR3 bases are TGTGCCAGCAGTTACGGGCAGCCCTCGAACACCGGGGAGCTGTTTTTT.

CDR3 in DNA: TGCAGCGTACCGGACAGGGCCCCCACAGATACGCAGTATTTT. Protein product: CSVPDRAPTDTQYF. The chain employs TRBV29-1 and TRBJ2-3; 8 positions match TRBD1. There are 14 residues in the CDR3. J gave up 2 bases and V 6 bases, and 7 bases lay outside the gene matches. The germline CDR1 and CDR2 sequences are SQVTM and ANQGSEA.

V is TRBV29-1 and J is TRBJ2-6; D remains ambiguous. Germline V gives CDR1 SQVTM, CDR2 ANQGSEA. Trimming stripped 6 bases from V and 1 base from J, with 7 bases between. The CDR3 is 13 amino acids. CDR3 in DNA: TGCAGCGTCTCCGGGTCTGGGGCCAACGTCCTGACTTTC. This encodes CSVSGSGANVLTF. Complete variable domain (other parts from reference TRBV29-1 and TRBJ2-6): SAVISQKPSRDICQRGTSLTIQCQVDSQVTMMFWYRQQPGQSLTLIATANQGSEATYESGFVIDKFPISRPNLTFSTLTVSNMSPEDSSIYLCSVSGSGANVLTFGAGSRLTVL.

The V call is TRBV5-1, the J call TRBJ1-2; 9 positions match TRBD1. The CDR3 sequence is 15 residues long. After removal of 3 bases from V and 7 bases from J, the junction contained 10 bases not matched to a gene. CDR1 is SGHRS, CDR2 YFSETQ, per germline. In nucleotides, the CDR3 is TGCGCCAGCAGCTACTACCGACAGGGGGAAACTGGCTACACCTTC. Its protein product is CASSYYRQGETGYTF.

This clone was observed a single time. This rearrangement joins TRBV6-6 to TRBJ1-2; D is unclear. Trimming removed 0 bases at V and 4 bases at J, with 12 bases between. The germline V gene encodes CDR1 MNHNY and CDR2 SVGAGI (reference sequence). The CDR3 contains 15 residues. The CDR3 bases are TGTGCCAGCAGTTACTCCCCTCGTGAGTCCTATGGCTACACCTTC. This translates into CASSYSPRESYGYTF.

This clone was counted once. The V gene is TRBV27, the J gene TRBJ2-3; D is uncertain. The V end lost 7 bases, the J end lost 2 bases, and 7 bases lay between the germline ends. CDR3 length: 12 residues. Germline CDR1 and CDR2: MNHEY and SMNVEV (reference sequence). In DNA form, the CDR3 reads TGTGCCAGCACTTCCATCACAGATACGCAGTATTTT. Amino acids: CASTSITDTQYF.

The CDR3 bases are TGTGCCAGCAGCTTACGCCAGGGGGCGAGAAGGGTGCGCGCTGAAGCTTTCTTT. It yields the protein CASSLRQGARRVRAEAFF. This chain uses TRBV7-9 with TRBJ1-1; 8 nucleotides agree with TRBD1. Germline trimming cut 2 bases from V and 6 bases from J; bases unmatched to any gene: 17. Per germline, CDR1 SEHNR and CDR2 FQNEAQ (reference sequence). The CDR3 has 18 amino acids.

The V call is TRBV6-5, the J call TRBJ1-5; unclear D gene. The CDR3 is 16 amino acids. V dropped 4 bases and J dropped 13 bases, with 26 bases sitting between them. The V gene's germline CDR1 is MNHEY and CDR2 SVGAGI. CDR3 DNA: TGTGCCAGCAGTTCCCCCCGATTAGGTGAGCGCGGTACTCAGCATTTT. Amino acids: CASSSPRLGERGTQHF.

This chain uses TRBV19 with TRBJ2-7; 9 bases align to TRBD2. V dropped 0 bases and J dropped 2; count of bases not matched to a gene: 5. The CDR3 extends over 16 amino acids. Germline CDR1 reads LNHDA; CDR2 reads SQIVND (reference sequence). In nucleotides, the CDR3 is TGTGCCAGTAGTATAGAAAGGAGCGGGGGGACCTACGAGCAGTACTTC. This codes for CASSIERSGGTYEQYF.

The V and J genes are TRBV5-1 and TRBJ2-1; a possible D gene is TRBD2 (5 bases). V lost 0 bases, J lost 0 bases, and 10 bases lay in between. CDR3 length: 16 amino acids. CDR1 is SGHRS and CDR2 is YFSETQ in the germline V gene. For the CDR3, the DNA is TGCGCCAGCAGCTTGGGACTAACGAACTCCTACAATGAGCAGTTCTTC. Translation: CASSLGLTNSYNEQFF.

The V gene is TRBV6-6, the J gene TRBJ2-7; D may match TRBD1 or TRBD2 (5 bases each). Between the trimmed V and J ends, which lost 4 bases and 6 bases, there was a span of 22 bases. This CDR3 comprises 16 residues. CDR1 MNHNY and CDR2 SVGAGI come from the germline V gene (reference sequence). The CDR3 bases are TGTGCCAGCAGTTTTCGGACACGAGGAGGTGGATTCGAGCAGTACTTC. Protein sequence: CASSFRTRGGGFEQYF.

This rearrangement joins TRBV5-1 to TRBJ1-3; D possibly corresponds to TRBD1 (6 bases). The CDR3 has 15 amino acids. V gave up 5 bases and J gave up 0 bases, with 12 bases separating them. Germline V lookup: CDR1 SGHRS, CDR2 YFSETQ. The CDR3 here is CASRATGNSGNTIYF. The CDR3 DNA sequence: TGCGCCAGCAGAGCAACAGGGAACTCTGGAAACACCATATATTTT. The full variable domain, its missing parts supplied by reference TRBV5-1 and TRBJ1-3, is KAGVTQTPRYLIKTRGQQVTLSCSPISGHRSVSWYQQTPGQGLQFLFEYFSETQRNKGNFPGRFSGRQFSNSRSEMNVSTLELGDSALYLCASRATGNSGNTIYFGEGSWLTVV.

V is TRBV18 and J is TRBJ1-4; 9 bases agree with TRBD1. Germline loops: CDR1 KGHSH, CDR2 LQKENI. The V gene end was trimmed by 2 bases and the J gene end by 4 bases; junction bases not matched to a gene: 11. The CDR3 has 18 residues. The CDR3 nucleotides are TGTGCCAGCTCACCAAGGCAGGGACAGGGCCCGCTTAATGAAAAACTGTTTTTT. Translating gives CASSPRQGQGPLNEKLFF.

The chain recombines TRBV19 with TRBJ2-2, with D possibly being TRBD2 (5 bases). V dropped 5 bases and J dropped 5 bases, with 9 bases sitting between them. The germline V gene encodes CDR1 LNHDA and CDR2 SQIVND (reference sequence). The CDR3 has 13 residues. The CDR3 DNA reads as TGTGCCAGTAGTCATTCGGGGACCGGGGAGCTGTTTTTT. This sequence encodes CASSHSGTGELFF.

This rearrangement joins TRBV5-1 to TRBJ2-7; 8 positions agree with TRBD1. The length of the CDR3 is 16 residues. Per the germline V gene, CDR1 is SGHRS and CDR2 is YFSETQ. V was pared by 1 base and J by 10 bases, with 16 bases of the junction left unmatched. CDR3 nucleotides: TGCGCCAGCAGCTTGTATGTGACAGGGGAAACTGGGGCCCAGTACTTC. The encoded protein is CASSLYVTGETGAQYF.

The genes are TRBV30 and TRBJ1-5; a weak D match, TRBD1 (6 bases). Trimming stripped 1 base from V and 2 bases from J, with 6 bases between. This CDR3 region has 13 residues. Germline lookup yields CDR1 GTSNPN and CDR2 SVGIG (reference sequence). This CDR3 reads CAWSGQGNQPQHF. The CDR3 DNA follows: TGTGCCTGGAGTGGACAGGGCAATCAGCCCCAGCATTTT.

This clone came up a few times. In nucleotides, the CDR3 is TGTGCCAGCAGTGGGACAGGGGGCGATTATGGCTACACCTTC. Amino acids: CASSGTGGDYGYTF. J is TRBJ1-2 and V is TRBV2; 11 bases match TRBD1. The CDR3 length is 14 residues. The germline CDR1 and CDR2 sequences are SNHLY and FYNNEI. Trimming took 4 bases from V and 5 from J; bases not matched to a gene: 3.

V usage is TRBV5-4 and J usage is TRBJ2-1, with TRBD2 matching 11 bases. Germline V gene sequence: CDR1 SGHNT, CDR2 YYREEE (reference sequence). The CDR3 is 14 amino acids. Trimming at V came to 8 bases and at J to 9 bases, leaving 10 bases not matched to a gene. CDR3 residues: CASEIAGGPVEQFF. The CDR3 DNA reads TGTGCCAGTGAGATAGCGGGGGGGCCCGTTGAGCAGTTCTTC.

This clone appeared a few times. The chain has TRBV6-5 and TRBJ2-1, with a tentative D call TRBD1 (5 bases). This CDR3 is 13 amino acids long. Germline V CDR1 and CDR2: MNHEY, SVGAGI. The V end was cut by 8 bases, the J end by 1 base, with 9 bases between. The CDR3 is CASYSGSYNEQFF. CDR3 coding DNA: TGTGCCAGCTACTCAGGGTCCTACAATGAGCAGTTCTTC.

The chain links TRBV18 to TRBJ2-5; D is unclear. This CDR3 is 15 amino acids long. CDR1 and CDR2 from the germline V gene are KGHSH and LQKENI. The germline V and J ends were trimmed by 0 bases and 7 bases, with 15 bases remaining between them. The CDR3 loop reads CASSPPSGRASTQYF. The CDR3 DNA is TGTGCCAGCTCACCACCGTCAGGTCGAGCCTCGACCCAGTACTTC.

The J gene is TRBJ1-1, the V gene TRBV5-4; D uncertain. CDR3 length: 13 amino acids. Trimming took off 1 base at V and 0 bases at J, with 4 bases between the two ends. Germline V gene data show CDR1 as SGHNT and CDR2 as YYREEE (reference sequence). The chain's CDR3 is CASSLRLNTEAFF. As DNA, the CDR3 is TGTGCCAGCAGCTTGCGACTGAACACTGAAGCTTTCTTT. The full variable domain, in which reference TRBV5-4 and TRBJ1-1 provide the parts outside the CDR3, is ETGVTQSPTHLIKTRGQQVTLRCSSQSGHNTVSWYQQALGQGPQFIFQYYREEENGRGNFPPRFSGLQFPNYSSELNVNALELDDSALYLCASSLRLNTEAFFGQGTRLTVV.

The chain combines TRBV11-2 with TRBJ1-2, with 11 positions matching TRBD1. Looked up from germline, CDR1 is SGHAT and CDR2 is FQNNGV. The CDR3 totals 13 residues. The V and J ends lost 5 bases and 8 bases, in that order; junction bases with no gene match: 4. The CDR3 bases are TGTGCCAGCAGCCTGGACAGGGGGCGAGGCTACACCTTC. Translation gives CASSLDRGRGYTF.

This chain joins TRBV5-1 and TRBJ2-7; 9 bases line up with TRBD1. Germline CDR1 and CDR2: SGHRS and YFSETQ. The CDR3 has 15 residues. V was clipped by 0 bases and J by 4 bases; unmatched bases: 5. The CDR3: CASSLAWDREYEQYF. The CDR3 nucleotides are TGCGCCAGCAGCTTGGCCTGGGACAGGGAATACGAGCAGTACTTC.

This rearrangement joins TRBV6-6 to TRBJ2-7; D may correspond to TRBD1 or TRBD2 (5 bases each). There are 15 residues in the CDR3. Germline values: CDR1 MNHNY, CDR2 SVGAGI (reference sequence). The V gene lost 6 bases and the J gene lost 5 bases, with 20 bases spanning the gap. In DNA form, the CDR3 reads TGTGCCAGCAGCCTACGAGGGACCATATCGGACGAGCAGTACTTC. Translation: CASSLRGTISDEQYF.